This T cell receptor (beta chain) was sequenced during a study of blood T cell repertoires in COVID-19. Whole-study context: The United States, Italy and Spain supplied acute and convalescent COVID-19 samples. Sample material is recorded as cDNA or gDNA derived from T cells, B-cell-depleted T cells, or PBMCs.

Only one count was recorded for this clone. The CDR3 has 15 residues. V was clipped by 4 bases and J by 2 bases, with 16 bases between them. Germline CDR1 and CDR2: SGHRS and YFSETQ. Under the authors' procedure: Nucleated cell number was recorded as an estimate derived from reference gene primer amplification. Measured with immunoSEQ multiplex PCR; TCRdb has only the in-frame clones, and not every one. The V and J calls and clone size come from that table; D and trimming were worked out from the DNA. Here the sample spans 80,000 to 95,000 clones, 70% to 90% being singletons. The sequence came from a middle-aged man with active or convalescent COVID-19. The genes are TRBV5-1 and TRBJ2-7; D might be TRBD1 (5 bases). Sequencing was performed on peripheral blood. The CDR3 is CASSVGDSRTYEQYF. DNA of the CDR3: TGCGCCAGCAGCGTAGGGGATTCACGAACCTACGAGCAGTACTTC. Full variable domain (missing parts from reference TRBV5-1 and TRBJ2-7): KAGVTQTPRYLIKTRGQQVTLSCSPISGHRSVSWYQQTPGQGLQFLFEYFSETQRNKGNFPGRFSGRQFSNSRSEMNVSTLELGDSALYLCASSVGDSRTYEQYFGPGTRLTVT.